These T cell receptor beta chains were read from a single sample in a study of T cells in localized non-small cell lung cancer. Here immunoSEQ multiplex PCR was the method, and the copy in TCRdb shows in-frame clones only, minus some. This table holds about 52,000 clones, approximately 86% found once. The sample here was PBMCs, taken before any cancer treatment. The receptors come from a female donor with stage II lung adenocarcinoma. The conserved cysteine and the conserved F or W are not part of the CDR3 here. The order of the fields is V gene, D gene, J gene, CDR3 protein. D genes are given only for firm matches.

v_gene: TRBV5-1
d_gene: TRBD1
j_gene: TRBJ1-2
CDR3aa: ASSLRQGGDYGYT

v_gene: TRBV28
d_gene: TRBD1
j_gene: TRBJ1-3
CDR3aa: ASSRTGTVYSGNTIY

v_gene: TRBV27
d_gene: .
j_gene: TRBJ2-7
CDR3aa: ASRRSGSYEQY

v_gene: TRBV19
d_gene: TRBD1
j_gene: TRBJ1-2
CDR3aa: ASSRDSPYGYT

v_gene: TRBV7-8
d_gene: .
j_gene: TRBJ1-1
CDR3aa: ASSLEGNGMNTEAF

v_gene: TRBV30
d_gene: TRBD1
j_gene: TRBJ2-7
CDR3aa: AWSSRTGSYEQY

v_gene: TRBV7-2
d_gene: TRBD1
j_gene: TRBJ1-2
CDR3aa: ASSSPPRGGHGYT

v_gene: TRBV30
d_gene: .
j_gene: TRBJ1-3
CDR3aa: AWKRAGNTIY

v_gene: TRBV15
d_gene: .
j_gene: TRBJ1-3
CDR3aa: ATSRSSSGNTIY

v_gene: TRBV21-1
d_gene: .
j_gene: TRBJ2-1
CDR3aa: ASTFGTSGGGEQF

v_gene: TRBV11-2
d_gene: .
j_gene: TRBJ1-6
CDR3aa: ASSLEGDPNSPLH

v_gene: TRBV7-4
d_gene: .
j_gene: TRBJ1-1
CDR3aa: ATRSQITNTEAF

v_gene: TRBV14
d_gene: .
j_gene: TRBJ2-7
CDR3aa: ASSQGTKRY

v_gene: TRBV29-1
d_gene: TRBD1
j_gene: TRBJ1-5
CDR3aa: SVAPQGADQPQH

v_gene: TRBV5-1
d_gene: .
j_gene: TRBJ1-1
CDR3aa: ASSLSGTGNTEAF

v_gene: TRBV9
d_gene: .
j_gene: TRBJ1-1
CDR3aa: ASSVDPVRTTEAF

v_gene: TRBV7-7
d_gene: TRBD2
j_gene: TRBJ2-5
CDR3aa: ASSALAGVQETQY

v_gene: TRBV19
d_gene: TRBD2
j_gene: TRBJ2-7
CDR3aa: ASGQLAGALQY

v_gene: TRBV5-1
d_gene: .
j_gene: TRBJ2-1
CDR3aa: ASTPEPAGYNEQF

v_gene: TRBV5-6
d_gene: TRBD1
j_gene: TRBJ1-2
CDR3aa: ASRAHGQGGYGYT

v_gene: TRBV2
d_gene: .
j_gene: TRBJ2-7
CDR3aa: ASSGEARAYEQY

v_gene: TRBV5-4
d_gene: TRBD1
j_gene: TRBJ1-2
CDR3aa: ASSPSPGQGFYGYT

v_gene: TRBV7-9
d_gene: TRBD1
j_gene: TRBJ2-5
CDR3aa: ASSPSGTGFPETQY

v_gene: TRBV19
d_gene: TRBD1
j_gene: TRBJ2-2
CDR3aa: ASSFGTGANTGELF

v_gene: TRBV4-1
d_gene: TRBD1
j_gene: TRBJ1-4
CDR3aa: ASSQPDRGINEKLF

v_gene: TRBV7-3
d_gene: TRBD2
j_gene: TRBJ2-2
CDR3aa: ASSPGRRGGTPNTGELF

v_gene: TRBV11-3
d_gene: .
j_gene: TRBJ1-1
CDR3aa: ASSQGRKAF

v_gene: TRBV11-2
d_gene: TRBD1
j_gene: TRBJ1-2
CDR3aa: ASSLRQGLGYT

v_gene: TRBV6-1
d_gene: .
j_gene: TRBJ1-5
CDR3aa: ASSETLATLNQPQH

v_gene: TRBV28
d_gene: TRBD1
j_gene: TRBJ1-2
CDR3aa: ASSTSSKDRGYGYT

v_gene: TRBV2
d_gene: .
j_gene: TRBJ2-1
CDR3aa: ASSERVAGGLNEQF

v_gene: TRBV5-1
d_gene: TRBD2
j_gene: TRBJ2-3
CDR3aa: ASSLEPSGGDTQY

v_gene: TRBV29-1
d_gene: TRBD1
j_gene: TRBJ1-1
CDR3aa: SVGSDRGFF

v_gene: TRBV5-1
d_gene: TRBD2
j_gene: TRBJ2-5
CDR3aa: ASSLEGTSRETQY

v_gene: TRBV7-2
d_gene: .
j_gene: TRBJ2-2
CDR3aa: ASSLNPLDLTGELF

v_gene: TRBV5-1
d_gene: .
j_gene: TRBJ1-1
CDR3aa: ASSWVRGTEAF

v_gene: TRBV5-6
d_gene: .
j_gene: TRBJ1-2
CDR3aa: ASSLEGLRGGYT

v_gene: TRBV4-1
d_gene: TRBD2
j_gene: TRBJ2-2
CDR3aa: ASSQEGTSPGELF

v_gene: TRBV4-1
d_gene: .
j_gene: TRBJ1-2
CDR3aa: ASSQDYYGYT

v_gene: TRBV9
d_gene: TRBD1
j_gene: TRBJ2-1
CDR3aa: ASSVGSDREVGEQF

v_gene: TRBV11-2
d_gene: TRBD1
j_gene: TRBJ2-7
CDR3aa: ASSLVRGRFSEQY

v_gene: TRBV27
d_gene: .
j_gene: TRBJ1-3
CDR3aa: ASSLNGAPGNTIY